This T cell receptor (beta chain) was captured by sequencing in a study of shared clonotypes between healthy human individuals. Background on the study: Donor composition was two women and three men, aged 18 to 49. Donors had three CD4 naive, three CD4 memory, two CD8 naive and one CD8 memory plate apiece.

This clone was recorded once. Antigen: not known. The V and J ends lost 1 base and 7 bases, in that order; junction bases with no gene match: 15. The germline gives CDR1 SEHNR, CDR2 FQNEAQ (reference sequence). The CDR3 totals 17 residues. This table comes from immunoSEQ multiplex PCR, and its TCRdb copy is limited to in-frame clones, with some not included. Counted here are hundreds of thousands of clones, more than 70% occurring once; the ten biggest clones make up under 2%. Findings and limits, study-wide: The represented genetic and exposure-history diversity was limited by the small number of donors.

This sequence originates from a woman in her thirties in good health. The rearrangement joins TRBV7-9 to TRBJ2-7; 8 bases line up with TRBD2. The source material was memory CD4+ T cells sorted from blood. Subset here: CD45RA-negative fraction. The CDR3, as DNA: TGTGCCAGCAGCTTAGACACAGGCGTCATACTAGCGGAGGAGCAGTACTTC. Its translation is CASSLDTGVILAEEQYF.